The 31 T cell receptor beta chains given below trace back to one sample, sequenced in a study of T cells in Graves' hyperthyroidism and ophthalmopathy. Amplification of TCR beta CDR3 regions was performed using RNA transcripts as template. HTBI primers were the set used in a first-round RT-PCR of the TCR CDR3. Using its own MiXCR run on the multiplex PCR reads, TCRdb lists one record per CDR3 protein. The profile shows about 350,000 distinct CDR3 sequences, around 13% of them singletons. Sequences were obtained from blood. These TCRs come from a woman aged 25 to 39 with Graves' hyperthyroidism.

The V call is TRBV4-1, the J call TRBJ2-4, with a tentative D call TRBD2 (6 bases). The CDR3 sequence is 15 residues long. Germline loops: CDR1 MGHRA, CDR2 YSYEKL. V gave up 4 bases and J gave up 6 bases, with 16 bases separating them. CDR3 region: CASSPEEDYRNIQYF. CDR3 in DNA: TGCGCCAGCAGCCCCGAAGAGGACTACAGAAACATTCAGTACTTC.

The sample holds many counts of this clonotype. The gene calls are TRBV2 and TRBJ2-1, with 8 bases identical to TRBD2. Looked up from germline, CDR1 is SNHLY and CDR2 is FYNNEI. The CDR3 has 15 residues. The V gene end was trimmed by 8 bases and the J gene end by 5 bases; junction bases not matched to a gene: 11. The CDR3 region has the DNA TGTGCCAGCTCACGGGCGGGGACTAGGAACAATGAGCAGTTCTTC. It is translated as CASSRAGTRNNEQFF.

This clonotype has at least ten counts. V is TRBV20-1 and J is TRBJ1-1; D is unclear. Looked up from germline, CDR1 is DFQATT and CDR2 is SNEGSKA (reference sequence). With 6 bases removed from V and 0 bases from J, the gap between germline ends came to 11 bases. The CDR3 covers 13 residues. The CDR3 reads CSAPDEMNTEAFF. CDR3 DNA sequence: TGCAGTGCGCCCGACGAAATGAACACTGAAGCTTTCTTT.

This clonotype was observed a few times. CDR3 nucleotide sequence: TGTGCCAGCAGTTTGACTAGGACCCTCTACGAGCAGTACTTC. It codes for CASSLTRTLYEQYF. The chain links TRBV12-3 or TRBV12-4 to TRBJ2-7; possible D gene TRBD2, 6 bases. The V gene lost 3 bases and the J gene lost 3 bases, with 12 bases spanning the gap. The CDR3 has 14 residues.

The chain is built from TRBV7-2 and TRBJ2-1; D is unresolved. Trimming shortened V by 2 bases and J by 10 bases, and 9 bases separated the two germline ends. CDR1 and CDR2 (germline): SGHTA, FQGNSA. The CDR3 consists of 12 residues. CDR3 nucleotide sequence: TGTGCCAGCAGCTTACTTTGGTGGGAGCAGTTCTTC. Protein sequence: CASSLLWWEQFF. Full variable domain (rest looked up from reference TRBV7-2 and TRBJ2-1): GAGVSQSPSNKVTEKGKDVELRCDPISGHTALYWYRQSLGQGLEFLIYFQGNSAPDKSGLPSDRFSAERTGGSVSTLTIQRTQQEDSAVYLCASSLLWWEQFFGPGTRLTVL.

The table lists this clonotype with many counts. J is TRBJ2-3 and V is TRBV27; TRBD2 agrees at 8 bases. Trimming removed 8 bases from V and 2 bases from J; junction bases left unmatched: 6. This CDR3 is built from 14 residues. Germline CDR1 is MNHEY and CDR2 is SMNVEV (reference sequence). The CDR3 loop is CASGGTRATDTQYF. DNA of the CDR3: TGTGCCAGCGGGGGGACTAGAGCCACAGATACGCAGTATTTT.

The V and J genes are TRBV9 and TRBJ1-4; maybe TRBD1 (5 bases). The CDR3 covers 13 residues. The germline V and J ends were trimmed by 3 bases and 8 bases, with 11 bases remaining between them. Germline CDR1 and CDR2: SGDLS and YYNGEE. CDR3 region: CASSGWGHEKLFF. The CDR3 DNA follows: TGTGCCAGCAGCGGGTGGGGCCACGAAAAACTGTTTTTT.

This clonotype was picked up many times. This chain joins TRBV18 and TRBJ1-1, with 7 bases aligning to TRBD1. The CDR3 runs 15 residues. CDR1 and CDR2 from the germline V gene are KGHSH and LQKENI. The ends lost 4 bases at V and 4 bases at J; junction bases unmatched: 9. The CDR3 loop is CASSLSRDSLTEAFF. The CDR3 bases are TGTGCCAGCTCACTATCCCGGGACAGCCTCACTGAAGCTTTCTTT.

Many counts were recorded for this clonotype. CDR3 sequence (DNA): TGTGCCAGCAGCTTGGGCAGCCCTAACTATGGCTACACCTTC. Protein product: CASSLGSPNYGYTF. The chain recombines TRBV13 with TRBJ1-2; D is unclear. Per the germline V gene, CDR1 is PRHDT and CDR2 is FYEKMQ (reference sequence). Trimming left V 3 bases short and J 0 bases short, with 8 bases between. CDR3 size: 14 residues.

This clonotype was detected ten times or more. CDR3 region: CATSDFAPRGGRSNEQFF. CDR3 in DNA: TGTGCCACCAGTGATTTTGCCCCAAGGGGCGGGAGGTCCAATGAGCAGTTCTTC. The chain links TRBV24-1 to TRBJ2-1, with TRBD2 identical over 8 bases. The CDR3 is 18 amino acids. The germline V gene has CDR1 KGHDR and CDR2 SFDVKD. The ends lost 1 base at V and 6 bases at J; junction bases unmatched: 13.

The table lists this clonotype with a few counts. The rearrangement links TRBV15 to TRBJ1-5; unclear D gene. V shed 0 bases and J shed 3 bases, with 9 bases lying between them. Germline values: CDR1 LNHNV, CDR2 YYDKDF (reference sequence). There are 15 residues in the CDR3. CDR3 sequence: CATSRDLGPNQPQHF. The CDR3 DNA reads TGTGCCACCAGCAGAGATTTGGGCCCCAATCAGCCCCAGCATTTT.

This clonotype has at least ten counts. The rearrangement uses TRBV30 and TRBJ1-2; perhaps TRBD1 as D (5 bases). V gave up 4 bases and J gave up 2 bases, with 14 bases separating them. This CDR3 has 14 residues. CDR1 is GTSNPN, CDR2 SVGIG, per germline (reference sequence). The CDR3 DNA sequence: TGTGCCTGGATCATTCGCGGGGCCAACTATGGCTACACCTTC. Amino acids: CAWIIRGANYGYTF.

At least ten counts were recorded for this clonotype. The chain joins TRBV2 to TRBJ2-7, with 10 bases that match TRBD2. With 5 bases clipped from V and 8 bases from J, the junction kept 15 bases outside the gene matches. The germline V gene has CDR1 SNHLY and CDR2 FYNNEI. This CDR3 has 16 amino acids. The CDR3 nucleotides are TGTGCCAGCAGTCCGACGACTACTAGCGGGAAATATCAGCAGTACTTC. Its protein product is CASSPTTTSGKYQQYF.

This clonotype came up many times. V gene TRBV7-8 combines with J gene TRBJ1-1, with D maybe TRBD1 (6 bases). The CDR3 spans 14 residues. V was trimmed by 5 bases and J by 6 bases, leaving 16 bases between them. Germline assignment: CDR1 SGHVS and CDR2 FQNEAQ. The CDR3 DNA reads TGTGCCAGCAGCGGGGAGCAGGGGACCCCTGAAGCTTTCTTT. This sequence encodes CASSGEQGTPEAFF.

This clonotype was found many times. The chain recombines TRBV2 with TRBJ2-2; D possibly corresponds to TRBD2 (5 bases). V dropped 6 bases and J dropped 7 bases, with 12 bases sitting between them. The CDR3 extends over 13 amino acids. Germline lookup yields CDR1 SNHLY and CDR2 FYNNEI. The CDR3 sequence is CASSAARGGELFF. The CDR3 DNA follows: TGTGCCAGCAGCGCGGCCCGGGGCGGGGAGCTGTTTTTT.

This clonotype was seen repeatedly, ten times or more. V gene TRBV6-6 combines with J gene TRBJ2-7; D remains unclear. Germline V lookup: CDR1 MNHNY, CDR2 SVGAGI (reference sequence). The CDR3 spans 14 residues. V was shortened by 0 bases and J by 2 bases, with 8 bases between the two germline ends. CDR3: CASSYSRDTYEQYF. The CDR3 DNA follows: TGTGCCAGCAGTTACTCAAGGGATACCTACGAGCAGTACTTC.

The CDR3 is CATSRARQSDNEQFF. In DNA, the CDR3 is TGTGCCACCAGCAGAGCCAGACAGAGCGACAATGAGCAGTTCTTC. The rearrangement joins TRBV15 to TRBJ2-1, with D perhaps TRBD1 (5 bases). The CDR3 is 15 amino acids. Trimming cost V 1 base and J 5 bases, with 12 bases left between them. CDR1 LNHNV and CDR2 YYDKDF come from the germline V gene (reference sequence).

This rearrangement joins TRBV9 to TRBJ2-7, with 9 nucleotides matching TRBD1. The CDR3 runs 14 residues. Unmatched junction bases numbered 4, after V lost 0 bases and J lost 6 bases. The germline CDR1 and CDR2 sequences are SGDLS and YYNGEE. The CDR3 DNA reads TGTGCCAGCAGCGTAGGTACAGGGGGCCTCGAGCAGTACTTC. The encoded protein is CASSVGTGGLEQYF.

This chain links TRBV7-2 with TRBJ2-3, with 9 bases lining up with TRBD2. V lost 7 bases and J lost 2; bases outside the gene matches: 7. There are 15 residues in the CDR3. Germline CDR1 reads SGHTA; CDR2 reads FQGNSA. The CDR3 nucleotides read TGTGCCAGCAACCAGCGGGAGGAGAACACAGATACGCAGTATTTT. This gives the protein CASNQREENTDTQYF.

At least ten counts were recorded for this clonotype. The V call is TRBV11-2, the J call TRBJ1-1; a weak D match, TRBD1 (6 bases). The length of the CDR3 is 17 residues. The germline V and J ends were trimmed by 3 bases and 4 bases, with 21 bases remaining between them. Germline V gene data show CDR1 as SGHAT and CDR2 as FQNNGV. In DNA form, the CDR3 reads TGTGCCAGCAGCTTTTCTCCGGGGCCCAGGGGCCCCACTGAAGCTTTCTTT. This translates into CASSFSPGPRGPTEAFF.

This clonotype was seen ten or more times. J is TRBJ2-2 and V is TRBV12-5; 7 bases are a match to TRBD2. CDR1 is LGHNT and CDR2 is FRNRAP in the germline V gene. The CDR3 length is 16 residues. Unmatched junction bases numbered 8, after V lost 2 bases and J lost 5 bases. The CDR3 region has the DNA TGTGCTAGTGGTTTGAAGGTAGCGGGTTTGACCGGGGAGCTGTTTTTT. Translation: CASGLKVAGLTGELFF.

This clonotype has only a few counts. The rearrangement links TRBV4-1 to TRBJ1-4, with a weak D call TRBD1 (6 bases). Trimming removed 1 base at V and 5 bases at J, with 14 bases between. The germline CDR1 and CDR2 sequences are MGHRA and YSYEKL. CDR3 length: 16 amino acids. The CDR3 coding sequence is TGCGCCAGCAGCCAAGGTCCCCCGGGGACAAATGAAAAACTGTTTTTT. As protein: CASSQGPPGTNEKLFF.

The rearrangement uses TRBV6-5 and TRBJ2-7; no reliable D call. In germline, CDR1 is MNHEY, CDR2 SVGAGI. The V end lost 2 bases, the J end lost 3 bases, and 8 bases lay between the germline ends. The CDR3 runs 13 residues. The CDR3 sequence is CASSYGTNYEQYF. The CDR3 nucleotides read TGTGCCAGCAGTTACGGCACAAACTACGAGCAGTACTTC.

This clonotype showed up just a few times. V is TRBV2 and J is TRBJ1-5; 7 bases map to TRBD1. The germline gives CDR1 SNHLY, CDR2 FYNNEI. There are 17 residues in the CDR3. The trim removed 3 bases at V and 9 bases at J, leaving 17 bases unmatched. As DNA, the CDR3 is TGTGCCAGCAGTGATAACCAAGACAGGGTGACAAGAGTGCCCCAGCATTTT. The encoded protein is CASSDNQDRVTRVPQHF.

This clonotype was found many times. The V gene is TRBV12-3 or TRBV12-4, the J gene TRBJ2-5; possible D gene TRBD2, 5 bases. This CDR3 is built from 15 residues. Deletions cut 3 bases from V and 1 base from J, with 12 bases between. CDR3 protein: CASSLAGGTQETQYF. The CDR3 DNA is TGTGCCAGCAGTTTGGCAGGAGGTACCCAAGAGACCCAGTACTTC.

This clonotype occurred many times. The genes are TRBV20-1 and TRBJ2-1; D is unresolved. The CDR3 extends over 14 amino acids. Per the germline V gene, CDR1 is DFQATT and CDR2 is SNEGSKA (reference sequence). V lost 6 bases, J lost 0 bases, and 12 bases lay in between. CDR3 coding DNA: TGCAGTGCCAGATCCAGGACCTCCTACAATGAGCAGTTCTTC. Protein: CSARSRTSYNEQFF.

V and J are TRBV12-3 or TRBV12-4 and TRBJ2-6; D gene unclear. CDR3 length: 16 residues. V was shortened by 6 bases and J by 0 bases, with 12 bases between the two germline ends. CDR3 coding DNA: TGTGCCAGCAGGACACTCCCTGGCTCTGGGGCCAACGTCCTGACTTTC. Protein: CASRTLPGSGANVLTF.

The CDR3 loop reads CAGGTRVAYEQYF. CDR3 coding DNA: TGTGCCGGCGGCACACGAGTGGCCTACGAGCAGTACTTC. The chain links TRBV11-2 to TRBJ2-7; no firm D call. Trimming pared 11 bases from V and 2 bases from J, leaving 16 bases between. Germline assignment: CDR1 SGHAT and CDR2 FQNNGV. This CDR3 has 13 amino acids.

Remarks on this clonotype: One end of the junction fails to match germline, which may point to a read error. The CDR3 spells CASSLGRRNTEASF. The CDR3 bases are TGTGCCAGCAGCCTCGGACGGAGGAACACTGAAGCTTCCTTT. This chain joins TRBV7-2 and TRBJ1-1; D remains unclear. The CDR3 runs 14 residues. Per the germline V gene, CDR1 is SGHTA and CDR2 is FQGNSA.

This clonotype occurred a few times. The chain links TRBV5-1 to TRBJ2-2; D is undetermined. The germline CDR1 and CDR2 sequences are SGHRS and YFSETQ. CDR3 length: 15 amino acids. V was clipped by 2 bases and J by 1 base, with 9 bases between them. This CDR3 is CASSFMDGNTGELFF. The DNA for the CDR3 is TGCGCCAGCAGCTTTATGGACGGGAACACCGGGGAGCTGTTTTTT.

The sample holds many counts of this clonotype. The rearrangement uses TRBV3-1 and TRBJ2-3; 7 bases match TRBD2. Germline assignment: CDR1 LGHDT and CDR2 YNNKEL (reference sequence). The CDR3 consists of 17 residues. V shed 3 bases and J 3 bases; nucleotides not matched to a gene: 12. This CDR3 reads CASSQEISTSATDTQYF. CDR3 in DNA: TGTGCCAGCAGCCAGGAAATTTCCACTAGCGCAACAGATACGCAGTATTTT.